This T cell receptor (beta chain) was captured in a study of cytomegalovirus exposure and HLA in healthy donors. As for the study in general: The Caucasian-associated ancestry cluster held 65% to 85% of 300 to 450 genotyped donors. Study-level results: An ancestry cluster, one associated with Asian ancestry, reportedly showed fewer N-insertions than the 666-donor mean in a later analysis.

On this clone: Its specificity is not known.

Primers for the PCR totalled 60 Vbeta and 13 Jbeta. Only in-frame clones appear in the TCRdb table, and some are missing; sequencing was by immunoSEQ multiplex PCR. Here the sample spans about 130,000 clones, around four fifths being singletons. Germline CDR1 reads SGHTA; CDR2 reads FQGTGA. Between the trimmed V and J ends, which lost 5 bases and 0 bases, there was a span of 14 bases. This CDR3 is 16 amino acids long. The origin of this receptor is a man between 18 and 29 years old in good health and CMV-seropositive. The chain couples TRBV7-3 to TRBJ2-1, with a tentative D call TRBD1 (7 bases). Sample: PBMCs. The CDR3: CASSAGQNPSYNEQFF. DNA for the CDR3: TGTGCCAGCAGCGCGGGACAGAACCCCTCCTACAATGAGCAGTTCTTC.